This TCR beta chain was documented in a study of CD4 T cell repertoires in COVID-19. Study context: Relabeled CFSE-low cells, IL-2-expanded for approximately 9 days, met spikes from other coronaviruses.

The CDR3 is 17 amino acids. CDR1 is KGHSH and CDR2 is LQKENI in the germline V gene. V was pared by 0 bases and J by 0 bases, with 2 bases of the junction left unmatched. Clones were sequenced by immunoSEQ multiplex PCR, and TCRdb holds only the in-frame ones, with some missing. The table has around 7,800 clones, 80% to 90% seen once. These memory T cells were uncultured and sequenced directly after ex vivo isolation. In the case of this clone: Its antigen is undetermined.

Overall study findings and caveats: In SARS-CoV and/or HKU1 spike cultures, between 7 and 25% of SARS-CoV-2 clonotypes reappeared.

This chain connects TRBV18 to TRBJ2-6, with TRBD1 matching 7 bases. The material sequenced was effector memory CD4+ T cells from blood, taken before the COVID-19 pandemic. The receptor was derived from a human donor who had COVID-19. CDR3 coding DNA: TGTGCCAGCTCACCACCAACAGGGGACTCTGGGGCCAACGTCCTGACTTTC. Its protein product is CASSPPTGDSGANVLTF.